This TCR beta chain was sequenced for a study of Ad26.COV2.S vaccination and SARS-CoV-2 variants (dated by TCRdb to the early 2020s). Broadly, across the study: The specificity and breadth of SARS-CoV-2-reactive T cell receptors after Ad26.COV2.S vaccination were assessed by TCRbeta repertoire sequencing. The TCR-sequenced set comprised about 32 samples: some 20 Ad26.COV2.S vaccine recipients, 5 placebo recipients and 8 SARS-CoV-2 convalescent individuals.

The immunoSEQ Assay was used to sequence TCRbeta CDR3 regions. After extraction, genomic DNA underwent amplification by bias-controlled multiplex PCR, followed by high-throughput sequencing. The original methods were these. To quantify the absolute abundance of every unique TCRbeta CDR3 region, sequences were collapsed and filtered. T cell fraction was estimated by normalizing TCRbeta template counts to usable DNA, with usable DNA measured through amplification of reference genes found in all nucleated cells. Repertoire TCRs were annotated as SARS-CoV-2-specific when V gene, CDR3 amino acid sequence and J gene were exactly matched to a known reactive TCR set. MIRA supplied the reference SARS-CoV-2 TCR set, which was filtered for enrichment in COVID-19-positive ImmuneCODE repertoires so that public or cross-reactive TCRs were removed. Using the MIRA antigens, annotated TCRs were further analysed by specific ORF or by position within an ORF. Depth was the summed frequency of annotated unique rearrangements, while breadth was defined as annotated unique rearrangements over total unique productive rearrangements. TCR breadth was compared between groups using two-sided Wilcoxon rank-sum tests. In TCRdb, the immuneACCESS table is reduced to in-frame sequences with V and J assigned. These tables do not hold every clone; where another copy was compared, an unresolved V gene accounts for under half, and the others remain unexplained. The DNA gave D and trimming, while V, J and clone size come from that table. In all, the sample holds 300,000 to 400,000 clones, and roughly nine tenths of those were seen once. 3% to 4% of the sample lies in the top ten.

Read against the paper, the sample's time point label means: individuals recovered from natural SARS-CoV-2 infection. Measured from the cysteine to the phenylalanine, the CDR3 is 17 residues long. Just CDR3 DNA is preserved here, 51 bases in frame from base 1. V is reduced by 4 bases and J by 2 bases, leaving a spacing of 15 bases between them. CDR1 and CDR2, looked up from the germline V gene, are LGHNT and FRNRAP. Comment on this clone: Its binding antigen is unknown. No clone much larger than this one lies a single base away; base qualities are absent.

Results the study describes overall, beyond this receptor: According to the authors, total T cell responses may have been underestimated by the TCR breadth and depth analyses. After vaccination, spike-specific CD8+ and CD4+ T cell responses were reported to show substantial breadth. Comparable non-spike TCR breadth was observed between vaccine and placebo recipients, consistent with only spike being contained in the vaccine. Compared with placebo recipients, Ad26.COV2.S recipients showed higher spike-specific TCR breadth (P = 0.0014).

This chain is built from TRBV12-5 and TRBJ1-6; TRBD1 is a possible D gene, resting on 6 matching bases. The sequence was collected from a human donor who had recovered from COVID-19. This sample comprised peripheral blood, obtained after recovery from COVID-19. The DNA sequence follows: TGTGCTAGTGGTTGGGAACAGGGAGGACCCTATAATTCACCCCTCCACTTT. It specifies CASGWEQGGPYNSPLHF.